The next 4 T cell receptor beta chains were all read from a single sample in a study of blood T cell repertoires in COVID-19 (dated by TCRdb to the early 2020s). Library construction relied on the immunoSEQ multiplex PCR assay. Entries here come from immuneACCESS through TCRdb and include only in-frame sequences with V and J called. Some clones fail to appear in such tables; in the studies checked, an unresolved V gene covers under half of the shortfall, and the cause of the remainder is unknown. The sample table holds about 15,000 clones, of which around 75% were seen once. The ten largest clones capture about an eighth of the sample. What was sequenced was peripheral blood. Receptors originate from a man between 60 and 75 years old with acute or convalescent COVID-19.

The table lists this clone with a few counts. This chain joins TRBV7-6 and TRBJ1-2; D gene unclear. The CDR3 is 14 residues long. Looked up from germline, CDR1 is SGHVS and CDR2 is FNYEAQ. V was shortened by 5 bases and J by 2 bases, with 12 bases between the two germline ends. CDR3 loop: CASSEDDSNYGYTF. CDR3 in DNA: TGTGCCAGCAGCGAAGACGACTCCAACTATGGCTACACCTTC.

The chain combines TRBV2 with TRBJ2-6, with TRBD1 matching over 9 bases. The V gene end was trimmed by 6 bases and the J gene end by 0 bases; junction bases not matched to a gene: 15. Germline CDR1 is SNHLY and CDR2 is FYNNEI. The CDR3 covers 20 residues. The CDR3 region has the DNA TGTGCCAGCAGAGCTCTAAGGGCGACAGGGGGAACCTCTGGGGCCAACGTCCTGACTTTC. Protein sequence: CASRALRATGGTSGANVLTF.

In DNA, the CDR3 is TGTGCCAGTAGTAAATGGGGGACTGGGAGGAGGACTGAAGCTTTCTTT. This sequence encodes CASSKWGTGRRTEAFF. The chain couples TRBV19 to TRBJ1-1; D may be TRBD1 (5 bases). The ends were cut back, 4 bases at V and 5 bases at J, with 20 bases in the middle. The CDR3 extends over 16 amino acids. CDR1 and CDR2 from the germline V gene are LNHDA and SQIVND (reference sequence).

The chain carries TRBV5-8 and TRBJ2-3; tentatively, D is TRBD2 (6 bases). The ends were cut back, 3 bases at V and 3 bases at J, with 17 bases in the middle. The germline V gene encodes CDR1 SGHTS and CDR2 YDEGEE. The CDR3 is 16 residues long. CDR3: CASSYSPRERTDTQYF. The CDR3 nucleotides read TGTGCCAGCAGCTATTCCCCACGGGAGAGGACAGATACGCAGTATTTT.